Many counts were recorded for the clone carrying this TCR beta chain. Its target is unknown. Per the germline V gene, CDR1 is DFQATT and CDR2 is SNEGSKA (reference sequence). There are 14 residues in the CDR3. Germline trimming cut 3 bases from V and 2 bases from J; bases unmatched to any gene: 4. These data belong to a study of CD8 T cells in ankylosing spondylitis. From the 5' RACE reads, TCRdb called clonotypes with MiXCR, one entry per CDR3 protein. The sample holds 190,000 or so distinct CDR3 sequences, roughly 13% seen once. The study's findings and limits: Disease-linked clones bore a CD8+ phenotype and were relatively rare in peripheral blood. A motif of under ten highly homologous TCR beta variants was seen as apparently characteristic of ankylosing spondylitis blood.

V gene TRBV20-1 combines with J gene TRBJ2-3; 8 bases fit TRBD2. This receptor was identified in a male donor with ankylosing spondylitis or in good health (not recorded which). The sample was blood, either unsorted or a sorted T cell fraction (not recorded which). The CDR3, as DNA: TGCAGTGCTAGGGGTAGCGGGGTCACAGATACGCAGTATTTT. Translation: CSARGSGVTDTQYF.